One and the same sample provided the 21 T cell receptor beta chains below, sequenced in a study of blood T cell repertoires in COVID-19. TCRdb's table, derived via immunoSEQ multiplex PCR, lists solely in-frame clones and lacks some. The sample yields fewer than 110,000 clones, about 90% seen once. Input material: peripheral blood. Source of these receptors: an older woman with acute or convalescent COVID-19.

The V call is TRBV29-1, the J call TRBJ1-5, with 10 bases matching TRBD1. V dropped 5 bases and J dropped 5; count of bases not matched to a gene: 3. Germline CDR1 reads SQVTM; CDR2 reads ANQGSEA. The CDR3 contains 13 residues. The CDR3 protein is CSVPGTGDQPQHF. CDR3 nucleotides: TGCAGCGTTCCCGGGACAGGGGATCAGCCCCAGCATTTT.

The table lists this clone with a few counts. This chain joins TRBV29-1 and TRBJ2-1, with TRBD2 identical over 10 bases. The ends lost 1 base at V and 8 bases at J; junction bases unmatched: 14. This CDR3 region has 17 residues. Germline CDR1 and CDR2: SQVTM and ANQGSEA. The CDR3 is CSVEGVLGLAGDDEQFF. CDR3 sequence (DNA): TGCAGCGTTGAAGGCGTCTTAGGGCTAGCGGGAGACGATGAGCAGTTCTTC.

The chain carries TRBV27 and TRBJ1-1; 7 bases are a match to TRBD1. The V and J ends lost 6 bases and 11 bases, in that order; junction bases with no gene match: 12. Germline values: CDR1 MNHEY, CDR2 SMNVEV (reference sequence). This CDR3 is built from 13 residues. The CDR3 sequence: CASSSLSQGEAFF. CDR3 nucleotide sequence: TGTGCCAGCAGCTCACTCTCCCAGGGGGAGGCTTTCTTT.

V and J are TRBV11-3 and TRBJ1-1; no clear D. In germline, CDR1 is SGHNT, CDR2 YENEEA. Trimming shortened V by 3 bases and J by 8 bases, and 10 bases separated the two germline ends. The CDR3 is 12 residues long. The CDR3 DNA reads TGTGCCAGCAGCTTTGGGAGGGCCGAAGCTTTCTTT. This translates into CASSFGRAEAFF.

The chain couples TRBV27 to TRBJ1-1; no clear D. This CDR3 spans 14 amino acids. With 8 bases removed from V and 0 bases from J, the gap between germline ends came to 13 bases. The germline V gene has CDR1 MNHEY and CDR2 SMNVEV (reference sequence). The CDR3 loop is CASGRRALNTEAFF. Here the CDR3 DNA reads TGTGCCAGCGGGAGACGGGCTTTGAACACTGAAGCTTTCTTT.

The rearrangement uses TRBV7-9 and TRBJ1-1, with D unresolved. The CDR3 is 14 amino acids. Trimming pared 0 bases from V and 0 bases from J, leaving 5 bases between. CDR1 and CDR2 from the germline V gene are SEHNR and FQNEAQ (reference sequence). DNA for the CDR3: TGTGCCAGCAGCTTAGCGGCCCTGAACACTGAAGCTTTCTTT. Its protein product is CASSLAALNTEAFF.

V gene TRBV11-2 combines with J gene TRBJ2-5, with 8 bases lining up with TRBD2. Trimming took 3 bases from V and 5 from J; bases not matched to a gene: 5. The CDR3 sequence is 14 residues long. Germline V CDR1 and CDR2: SGHAT, FQNNGV. The CDR3 sequence is CASSLGLGFETQYF. The CDR3 bases are TGTGCCAGCAGCTTGGGACTAGGTTTCGAGACCCAGTACTTC.

J is TRBJ1-2 and V is TRBV2; TRBD1 might be the D (6 bases). The CDR3 length is 14 residues. The V end lost 9 bases, the J end lost 4 bases, and 18 bases lay between the germline ends. Germline V gene sequence: CDR1 SNHLY, CDR2 FYNNEI. The CDR3 protein is CASSPGADFYGYTF. For the CDR3, the DNA is TGTGCCAGTTCCCCAGGGGCGGATTTCTATGGCTACACCTTC. Drawing the rest from reference TRBV2 and TRBJ1-2, the complete variable domain is EPEVTQTPSHQVTQMGQEVILRCVPISNHLYFYWYRQILGQKVEFLVSFYNNEISEKSEIFDDQFSVERPDGSNFTLKIRSTKLEDSAMYFCASSPGADFYGYTFGSGTRLTVV.

This chain connects TRBV7-9 to TRBJ2-5; 9 positions agree with TRBD2. Germline V gene sequence: CDR1 SEHNR, CDR2 FQNEAQ (reference sequence). The CDR3 covers 14 residues. Trimming at V came to 1 base and at J to 8 bases, leaving 5 bases not matched to a gene. The CDR3: CASSLGVAGDTQYF. DNA for the CDR3: TGTGCCAGCAGCTTAGGGGTAGCGGGAGACACCCAGTACTTC.

Details on this clone: An end of the junction does not agree with germline; a read error may underlie this. This rearrangement joins TRBV5-1 to TRBJ2-6; possibly TRBD1 for D (6 bases). This CDR3 is 15 amino acids long. Germline V gives CDR1 SGHRS, CDR2 YFSETQ. DNA for the CDR3: TGCGCCAGCAGTTTGGACAGCTCTGGGGCCAACGTCCTGACTTTC. It yields the protein CASSLDSSGANVLTF. The whole variable domain, filled in from reference TRBV5-1 and TRBJ2-6, reads KAGVTQTPRYLIKTRGQQVTLSCSPISGHRSVSWYQQTPGQGLQFLFEYFSETQRNKGNFPGRFSGRQFSNSRSEMNVSTLELGDSALYLCASSLDSSGANVLTFGAGSRLTVL.

In this sample, this clone turned up once. V is TRBV6-6 and J is TRBJ1-5; maybe TRBD1 (6 bases). CDR3 length: 16 amino acids. CDR1 MNHNY and CDR2 SVGAGI come from the germline V gene (reference sequence). V dropped 2 bases and J dropped 1 base, with 12 bases sitting between them. The CDR3 sequence: CASSYGGRASNQPQHF. The CDR3 DNA is TGTGCCAGCAGTTACGGGGGCAGGGCGAGCAATCAGCCCCAGCATTTT.

This clone has just one count. This chain connects TRBV2 to TRBJ2-2; no reliable D call. V was shortened by 5 bases and J by 6 bases, with 13 bases between the two germline ends. Germline CDR1 SNHLY, CDR2 FYNNEI. CDR3 length equals 14 residues. The CDR3, as DNA: TGTGCCAGCAGTCAAACAGAGATGGCCGGGGAGCTGTTTTTT. Amino acid sequence: CASSQTEMAGELFF.

The chain couples TRBV3-1 (or the pseudogene TRBV3-2) to TRBJ2-1; 14 bases line up with TRBD2. Germline-derived CDR1 and CDR2 are LGHDT and YNNKEL (reference sequence). J was trimmed by 5 bases and V by 5 bases; bases with no gene match: 5. The CDR3 has 16 residues. The DNA for the CDR3 is TGTGCCAGCAGCTCCAGACTAGCGGGAGGGAACAATGAGCAGTTCTTC. Residues: CASSSRLAGGNNEQFF.

This sequence joins TRBV7-9 and TRBJ2-2, with 8 positions matching TRBD2. Germline-derived CDR1 and CDR2 are SEHNR and FQNEAQ (reference sequence). CDR3 length: 16 residues. The J segment lost 3 bases and the V segment lost 2 bases, leaving 5 bases of the junction unmatched. CDR3 nucleotides: TGTGCCAGCAGCTTATTCGGGACTAGGGACACCGGGGAGCTGTTTTTT. This sequence encodes CASSLFGTRDTGELFF.

This clone appeared a single time. V gene TRBV6-5 combines with J gene TRBJ2-4, with TRBD1 matching 10 bases. The CDR3 totals 15 residues. Germline CDR1 is MNHEY and CDR2 is SVGAGI. Trimming cost V 5 bases and J 16 bases; bases outside gene matches: 17. Written as DNA, the CDR3 is TGTGCCAGCAGTCCATGGCCCCGGGACAGGGGCCCAGGATACTTC. It is translated as CASSPWPRDRGPGYF.

This clone was observed a handful of times. This rearrangement joins TRBV18 to TRBJ1-3; a possible D gene is TRBD1 (5 bases). Germline values: CDR1 KGHSH, CDR2 LQKENI. The V end was cut by 6 bases, the J end by 0 bases, with 15 bases between. CDR3 size: 16 residues. CDR3 in DNA: TGTGCCAGCTCTCCCAACGCAGGGTCCTCTGGAAACACCATATATTTT. This codes for CASSPNAGSSGNTIYF.

The chain is built from TRBV5-8 and TRBJ1-2, with 7 bases fitting TRBD1. The CDR3 is 13 amino acids. Germline assignment: CDR1 SGHTS and CDR2 YDEGEE. The V gene end was trimmed by 2 bases and the J gene end by 9 bases; junction bases not matched to a gene: 7. CDR3: CASSLDREMSYTF. The CDR3 DNA follows: TGTGCCAGCAGCTTAGACAGGGAGATGAGCTACACCTTC.

The genes are TRBV6-5 and TRBJ1-3, with D possibly matching TRBD1 (6 bases). Germline V gene lookup returns CDR1 MNHEY and CDR2 SVGAGI. This CDR3 is 14 amino acids long. V shed 6 bases and J shed 4 bases, with 13 bases lying between them. This chain's CDR3 is CASREGGVGNTIYF. The CDR3 DNA reads as TGTGCCAGCAGGGAGGGGGGGGTCGGAAACACCATATATTTT.

The chain links TRBV5-1 to TRBJ2-1; D is possibly TRBD2 (5 bases). Trimming cost V 4 bases and J 5 bases, with 10 bases left between them. This CDR3 comprises 13 residues. Per germline, CDR1 SGHRS and CDR2 YFSETQ. The CDR3 DNA follows: TGCGCCAGCAGCCCGGGATCACACAATGAGCAGTTCTTC. As protein: CASSPGSHNEQFF.

This clone showed up just once. The chain recombines TRBV30 with TRBJ1-1, with a tentative D call TRBD1 (6 bases). The germline V gene encodes CDR1 GTSNPN and CDR2 SVGIG (reference sequence). The V end was cut by 2 bases, the J end by 7 bases, with 17 bases between. This CDR3 comprises 14 residues. The CDR3 coding sequence is TGTGCCTGGAGTCTTCTTGGACAGCATAGTGAAGCTTTCTTT. Translation: CAWSLLGQHSEAFF.

The genes are TRBV6-6 and TRBJ2-7; no clear D. The length of the CDR3 is 13 residues. Germline values: CDR1 MNHNY, CDR2 SVGAGI (reference sequence). V was shortened by 4 bases and J by 5 bases, with 12 bases between the two germline ends. The CDR3 reads CASSSVDLNEQYV. In DNA form, the CDR3 reads TGTGCCAGCAGTTCGGTAGATTTAAACGAGCAGTACGTC.